The source of this T cell receptor (beta chain) is a study of immune evolution from preneoplasia to lung adenocarcinoma (TCRdb year 2021). Concerning the study at large: HLA loss of heterozygosity was found in under 8.5% of AIS, roughly 15% of MIA and 25% to 40% of ADC lesions, and in no AAH lesions. The immune data were combined with whole exome sequencing and methylation data from the same cohort of nodules. Resected precursor lesions (AAH, AIS, MIA) and invasive adenocarcinomas were compared with paired morphologically normal lung tissue. According to the study, over a hundred samples were used for TCR sequencing. The study profiled immune contexture across lung adenocarcinoma precursors and invasive adenocarcinoma using immune gene expression, TCR sequencing and multiplex immunofluorescence. The sample size was set by how many specimens were available, not by a prior power calculation. The TCR sequencing data were obtained from a few dozen patients. POLYSOLVER was used to infer class I HLA alleles from exome data, and LOHHLA was used to detect allele-specific HLA loss. The overall cohort was made up of some 49 patients with pulmonary nodules who had surgical resection.

The immunoSEQ hsTCRbeta Kit was used to sequence TCR beta CDR3 regions from DNA. Turning to the authors' computational methods: The ImmunoSEQ Analyzer was used to analyse the TCR sequencing data. T cell clonality was calculated on productive rearrangements as 1 minus Pielou's evenness. T cell diversity was measured with the inverse Simpson index on productive templates. T cell density was expressed as TCR beta template counts normalized to usable DNA, with usable DNA estimated by amplifying and sequencing housekeeping genes. Two-sided Kruskal-Wallis tests were used to compare TCR metrics across histologic stages. TCRdb mirrors the immuneACCESS table, restricted to in-frame sequences. Some clones are absent from its copies; in checked studies, under half trace to an unresolved V gene, and the reason for the others is unknown. That table gives V, J and clone size, and the DNA gave D and trimming. This sample gives about 9,900 clones in total; approximately 90% of them show up just once. The leading ten clones occupy less than 3% of the sample.

Patients underwent resection in Japan or China between about 2014 and 2017. Two lung cancer pathologists independently confirmed the histologic diagnosis of each case on H&E slides. Premalignant or tumor cells were enriched for nucleic acid extraction by macro-dissection performed after pathologic assessment. The AllPrep DNA/RNA FFPE Kit was used to isolate DNA from FFPE tissue. The cysteine opens and the phenylalanine closes a CDR3 of 13 amino acids. Only CDR3 DNA remains: 39 bases, in frame from the first base. CDR1 and CDR2 are drawn from the germline V gene (reference sequence): GTSNPN, SVGIG. V is pared back by 2 bases and J by 3 bases, with 8 bases lying between the germline termini. What the authors observed across the whole study: Normal lung showed the highest clonality, whereas later-stage lesions appeared to have higher T cell density and diversity but lower clonality. Because every patient came from Japan and China, how well the results apply to Western populations was uncertain. The findings reflected association rather than direct causation, and larger cohorts with long-term follow-up and longitudinal biopsies were considered necessary. Normal lung had the highest top T cell clone frequencies, and these frequencies appeared to fall progressively from AAH through AIS, MIA and invasive adenocarcinoma. T cell clonality was highest in KRAS-mutant nodules compared with EGFR-mutant or double wild-type lesions.

As concerns this clone: Its antigen is not yet known. No base quality values were provided; no much bigger clone lies one nucleotide off.

This TCR was sampled from a person between 65 and 79 years old with invasive lung adenocarcinoma. Some clones in this sample may be carry-over from other donors' samples. Rearrangement joined TRBV30 to TRBJ1-5; perhaps TRBD1 is the D gene, with 5 bases matching. The source material was FFPE invasive lung adenocarcinoma tissue. Reading the label with the study, this specimen's cell subset or site is: frankly invasive lung adenocarcinoma (ADC). The bases read TGTGCCTGGAGTCCAGGGAACAATCAGCCCCAGCATTTT. It translates as CAWSPGNNQPQHF.